The present entry profiles one T cell receptor beta chain with its context. What it binds is not known. These data originate in a study of cytomegalovirus exposure and HLA in healthy donors. Whole-study findings and limits: The study listed 150 to 200 cytomegalovirus-associated TCR beta chains. Donors belonging to an Asian-associated ancestry cluster reportedly showed fewer N-insertions in productive TCRs than the roughly 700-donor mean, according to what a later analysis found. TCR beta V- and J-gene trimming was later associated with a missense DCLRE1C variant.

The germline CDR1 and CDR2 sequences are SGHTA and FQGNSA. The ends were cut back, 4 bases at V and 2 bases at J, with 8 bases in the middle. There are 13 residues in the CDR3. The PCR made use of 60 Vbeta and 13 Jbeta primers. Using immunoSEQ multiplex PCR, the repertoire was profiled, and TCRdb retains in-frame clones only, with some absent. Of under 110,000 clones in the sample, about 76% are singletons; the top ten hold around 6.4%. The source is a woman between 50 and 59 years old in good health and CMV-seropositive. What was sequenced was PBMCs. The V and J genes are TRBV7-2 and TRBJ1-1, with D maybe TRBD1 (5 bases). The CDR3 spells CASSSDRNTEAFF. Here the CDR3 DNA reads TGTGCCAGCAGCTCAGACAGAAACACTGAAGCTTTCTTT. The full variable domain, with the rest looked up from reference TRBV7-2 and TRBJ1-1, is GAGVSQSPSNKVTEKGKDVELRCDPISGHTALYWYRQSLGQGLEFLIYFQGNSAPDKSGLPSDRFSAERTGGSVSTLTIQRTQQEDSAVYLCASSSDRNTEAFFGQGTRLTVV.